These 16 T cell receptor beta chains were all obtained from the same sample, sequenced in a study of a mutant IDH1 vaccine in newly diagnosed glioma. Their antigens are not known. Profiling relied on immunoSEQ multiplex PCR, and the TCRdb table lists in-frame clones only, not all of them. Of about 55,000 clones listed, approximately 80% are singletons. Time point: week 23, last vaccination. With topical imiquimod, each dose of the vaccine consisted of 300 ug of mutant IDH1 20-mer peptide. The sequenced sample was PBMCs, obtained from a glioma patient whose treatment included an IDH1 peptide vaccine. Receptors originate from a middle-aged man with glioma.

This clone was seen just once. This sequence joins TRBV5-4 and TRBJ2-5, with 10 bases fitting TRBD1. The CDR3 consists of 14 residues. Germline CDR1 SGHNT, CDR2 YYREEE (reference sequence). The junction had 6 bases not matched to a gene; V was cut back by 5 bases and J by 5 bases. CDR3 coding DNA: TGTGCCAGCAGGCCGGGACAGGGGACGGAGACCCAGTACTTC. Its protein product is CASRPGQGTETQYF. Based on the CDR3 plus reference TRBV5-4 and TRBJ2-5, the full variable domain is ETGVTQSPTHLIKTRGQQVTLRCSSQSGHNTVSWYQQALGQGPQFIFQYYREEENGRGNFPPRFSGLQFPNYSSELNVNALELDDSALYLCASRPGQGTETQYFGPGTRLLVL.

The V call is TRBV6-6, the J call TRBJ1-3, with D perhaps matching TRBD1 (6 bases). The CDR3 length is 14 residues. From germline, CDR1 is MNHNY and CDR2 SVGAGI (reference sequence). V gave up 7 bases and J gave up 0 bases, with 10 bases separating them. CDR3 region: CASNQQGSGNTIYF. The CDR3 region has the DNA TGTGCCAGCAACCAACAGGGCTCTGGAAACACCATATATTTT.

The genes are TRBV11-2 and TRBJ2-7; D is uncertain. Trimming took 2 bases from V and 3 from J, leaving 11 bases between them. This CDR3 contains 14 residues. In germline, CDR1 is SGHAT, CDR2 FQNNGV. The CDR3 sequence is CASSLSGQLYEQYF. The CDR3 nucleotides are TGTGCCAGCAGCTTATCCGGGCAGCTCTACGAGCAGTACTTC.

The CDR3 here is CASSGPTGELFF. CDR3 in DNA: TGTGCCAGCAGCGGACCGACAGGTGAACTGTTTTTT. The chain recombines TRBV13 with TRBJ1-4; possibly TRBD1 for D (6 bases). This CDR3 has 12 amino acids. With 5 bases removed from V and 12 bases from J, the gap between germline ends came to 13 bases. Germline V gene sequence: CDR1 PRHDT, CDR2 FYEKMQ (reference sequence).

This clone came up once. The rearrangement joins TRBV7-2 to TRBJ2-3; D not resolved. The CDR3 consists of 13 residues. Per germline, CDR1 SGHTA and CDR2 FQGNSA. Trimming cost V 3 bases and J 4 bases, with 8 bases left between them. CDR3 region: CASSFDRPDTQYF. The CDR3 nucleotides are TGTGCCAGCAGCTTTGATCGGCCAGATACGCAGTATTTT.

The V and J genes are TRBV11-2 and TRBJ1-1; 8 bases agree with TRBD1. Germline CDR1 reads SGHAT; CDR2 reads FQNNGV. V lost 1 base to trimming and J lost 4 bases; unmatched junction nucleotides: 2. The CDR3 has 14 amino acids. The CDR3 sequence is CASSLGQGITEAFF. DNA of the CDR3: TGTGCCAGCAGCTTAGGACAGGGGATCACTGAAGCTTTCTTT.

The chain couples TRBV2 to TRBJ1-2; D ambiguous. V was clipped by 10 bases and J by 8 bases, with 14 bases between them. CDR3 length equals 11 residues. Germline V lookup: CDR1 SNHLY, CDR2 FYNNEI. CDR3 coding DNA: TGTGCCAACCAGGCCGGTGCCGGCTACACCTTC. It specifies CANQAGAGYTF.

The chain carries TRBV5-1 and TRBJ2-3, with D possibly TRBD2 on 6 matching bases. V gave up 0 bases and J gave up 2 bases, with 10 bases separating them. Looked up from germline, CDR1 is SGHRS and CDR2 is YFSETQ. The CDR3 runs to 15 residues. The CDR3 nucleotides are TGCGCCAGCAGCTTGGCCGGGGAGGCCACAGATACGCAGTATTTT. Amino acid sequence: CASSLAGEATDTQYF.

The chain joins TRBV6-5 to TRBJ1-5; the D gene is possibly TRBD1 (6 bases). CDR1 is MNHEY, CDR2 SVGAGI, per germline. The CDR3 is 14 residues long. Trimming removed 5 bases from V and 4 bases from J, with 12 bases in between. The CDR3 reads CASSATGRNQPQHF. The CDR3 DNA sequence: TGTGCCAGCAGTGCCACAGGGAGGAATCAGCCCCAGCATTTT.

The table lists this clone with a few counts. Relative to the germline gene, one junction end is altered; a read error may explain this. The chain recombines TRBV2 with TRBJ1-6; D uncertain. Germline V gives CDR1 SNHLY, CDR2 FYNNEI. This CDR3 spans 15 amino acids. CDR3 sequence (DNA): TGTGCCAGCAATGAACTGAGCTCCTATAATTCACCCCTCCACTTT. Translation: CASNELSSYNSPLHF. Complete variable domain (other parts from reference TRBV2 and TRBJ1-6): EPEVTQTPSHQVTQMGQEVILRCVPISNHLYFYWYRQILGQKVEFLVSFYNNEISEKSEIFDDQFSVERPDGSNFTLKIRSTKLEDSAMYFCASNELSSYNSPLHFGNGTRLTVT.

The CDR3 loop reads CASSYMGYEQYF. The DNA of the CDR3 is TGTGCCAGCAGTTACATGGGCTACGAGCAGTACTTC. The rearrangement uses TRBV6-6 and TRBJ2-7; no clear D gene. Germline V gene lookup returns CDR1 MNHNY and CDR2 SVGAGI (reference sequence). V shed 2 bases and J shed 3 bases, with 5 bases lying between them. This CDR3 region has 12 residues.

The rearrangement uses TRBV5-8 and TRBJ1-2; D ambiguous. CDR3 length: 14 amino acids. Germline V gene data show CDR1 as SGHTS and CDR2 as YDEGEE. Trimming left V 0 bases short and J 5 bases short, with 11 bases between. This CDR3 reads CASSLGQKSYGYTF. CDR3 DNA sequence: TGTGCCAGCAGCTTGGGGCAGAAGTCATATGGCTACACCTTC. The full variable domain, with the rest looked up from reference TRBV5-8 and TRBJ1-2, is EAGVTQSPTHLIKTRGQQATLRCSPISGHTSVYWYQQALGLGLQFLLWYDEGEERNRGNFPPRFSGRQFPNYSSELNVNALELEDSALYLCASSLGQKSYGYTFGSGTRLTVV.

This clone was counted a few times. The chain links TRBV5-4 to TRBJ1-3; the D is unclear. The length of the CDR3 is 14 residues. The ends were cut back, 4 bases at V and 0 bases at J, with 8 bases in the middle. CDR1 and CDR2 from the germline V gene are SGHNT and YYREEE (reference sequence). CDR3 sequence: CASSGIDSGNTIYF. CDR3 coding DNA: TGTGCCAGCAGCGGGATCGACTCTGGAAACACCATATATTTT.

J is TRBJ2-5 and V is TRBV19; 13 nucleotides align to TRBD2. J lost 5 bases, V lost 5 bases, and 5 bases had no gene match. The germline V gene has CDR1 LNHDA and CDR2 SQIVND (reference sequence). The CDR3 sequence is 15 residues long. The DNA for the CDR3 is TGTGCCAGTAGTGCGACTAGCGGGGGGAGGGAGACCCAGTACTTC. This translates into CASSATSGGRETQYF. The full variable domain, with the rest looked up from reference TRBV19 and TRBJ2-5, is DGGITQSPKYLFRKEGQNVTLSCEQNLNHDAMYWYRQDPGQGLRLIYYSQIVNDFQKGDIAEGYSVSREKKESFPLTVTSAQKNPTAFYLCASSATSGGRETQYFGPGTRLLVL.

This chain uses TRBV6-6 with TRBJ1-2; perhaps TRBD1 as D (6 bases). CDR1 is MNHNY and CDR2 is SVGAGI in the germline V gene (reference sequence). Trimming left V 6 bases short and J 7 bases short, with 15 bases between. The CDR3 sequence is 13 residues long. The CDR3 nucleotides are TGTGCCAGCAGGATCGGACAGTCGAGTGGCTACACCTTC. Protein sequence: CASRIGQSSGYTF.

CDR3 nucleotides: TGCGCCAGCAGTCAATGGCCCCGGGGACCGCGGGGCTTCGATACGCAGTATTTT. Protein: CASSQWPRGPRGFDTQYF. The genes are TRBV23-1 and TRBJ2-3; D might be TRBD2 (6 bases). TRBV23-1 is recorded as an ORF, its role being uncertain. The CDR3 has 18 residues. The germline V and J ends were trimmed by 1 base and 6 bases, with 23 bases remaining between them.